This record concerns one T cell receptor beta chain sequence. The PCR was carried out with 60 Vbeta primers and 13 Jbeta primers. Repertoires were generated with immunoSEQ multiplex PCR, while TCRdb's copy carries only in-frame clones and drops some. The sample yields approximately 170,000 clones, around 63% seen once. V was pared by 2 bases and J by 4 bases, with 12 bases between. The CDR3 loop spans 14 amino acids. Looked up from germline, CDR1 is GTSNPN and CDR2 is SVGIG (reference sequence). This entry comes from a study of cytomegalovirus exposure and HLA in healthy donors. The sequence was collected from a woman younger than 30 in good health and CMV-seropositive. The sequenced sample consisted of PBMCs. The V gene is TRBV30, the J gene TRBJ2-1; D is ambiguous. In DNA form, the CDR3 reads TGTGCCTGGAGTTCTCACCTCGGGTACAATGAGCAGTTCTTC. It codes for CAWSSHLGYNEQFF.